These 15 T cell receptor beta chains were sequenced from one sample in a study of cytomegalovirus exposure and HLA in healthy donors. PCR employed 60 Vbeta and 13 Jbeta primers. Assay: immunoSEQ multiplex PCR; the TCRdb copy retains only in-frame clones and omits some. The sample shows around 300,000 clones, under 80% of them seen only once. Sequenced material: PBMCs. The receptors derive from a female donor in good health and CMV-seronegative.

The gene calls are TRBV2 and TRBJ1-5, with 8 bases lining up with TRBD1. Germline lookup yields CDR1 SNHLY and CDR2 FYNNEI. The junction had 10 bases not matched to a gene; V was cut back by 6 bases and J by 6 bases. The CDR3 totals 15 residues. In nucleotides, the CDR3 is TGTGCCAGCAGAGTACAGGGGGAGAGAGGTCAGCCCCAGCATTTT. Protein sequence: CASRVQGERGQPQHF.

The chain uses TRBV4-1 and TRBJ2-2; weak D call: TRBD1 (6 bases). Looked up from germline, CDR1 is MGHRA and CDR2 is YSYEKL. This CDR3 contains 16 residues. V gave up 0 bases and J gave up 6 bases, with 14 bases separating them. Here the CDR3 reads CASSQEPPTGSGELFF. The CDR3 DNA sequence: TGCGCCAGCAGCCAAGAACCCCCTACAGGGTCCGGGGAGCTGTTTTTT.

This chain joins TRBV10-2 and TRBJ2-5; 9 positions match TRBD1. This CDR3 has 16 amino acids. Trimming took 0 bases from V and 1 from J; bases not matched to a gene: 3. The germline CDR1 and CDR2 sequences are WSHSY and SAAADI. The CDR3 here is CASSESTGGSQETQYF. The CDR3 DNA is TGCGCCAGCAGTGAGTCGACAGGGGGTTCCCAAGAGACCCAGTACTTC.

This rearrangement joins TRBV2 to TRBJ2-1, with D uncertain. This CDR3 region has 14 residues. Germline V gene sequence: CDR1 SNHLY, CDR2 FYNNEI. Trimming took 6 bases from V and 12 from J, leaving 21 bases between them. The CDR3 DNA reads TGTGCCAGCAGAACTGAGGTAGGCCCCCTCGCGCAGTTCTTC. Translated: CASRTEVGPLAQFF.

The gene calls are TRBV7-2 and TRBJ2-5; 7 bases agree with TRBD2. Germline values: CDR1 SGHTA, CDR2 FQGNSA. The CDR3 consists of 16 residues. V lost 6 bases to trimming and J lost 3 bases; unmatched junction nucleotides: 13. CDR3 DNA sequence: TGTGCCAGCAGACATCCGCGTGGCGGGAGTAAAGAGACCCAGTACTTC. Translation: CASRHPRGGSKETQYF.

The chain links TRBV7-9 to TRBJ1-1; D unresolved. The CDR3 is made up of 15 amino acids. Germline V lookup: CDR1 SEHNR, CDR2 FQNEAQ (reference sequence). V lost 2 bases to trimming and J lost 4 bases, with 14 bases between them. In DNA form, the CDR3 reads TGTGCCAGCAGCTTAACGATTAGCGGTTTCACTGAAGCTTTCTTT. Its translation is CASSLTISGFTEAFF.

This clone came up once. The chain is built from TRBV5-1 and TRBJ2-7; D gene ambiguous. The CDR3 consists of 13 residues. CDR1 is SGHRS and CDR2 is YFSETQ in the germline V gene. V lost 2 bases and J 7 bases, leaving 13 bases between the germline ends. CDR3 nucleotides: TGCGCCAGCAGCTTTTCGGGTCCTACGGAGCAGTACTTC. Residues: CASSFSGPTEQYF.

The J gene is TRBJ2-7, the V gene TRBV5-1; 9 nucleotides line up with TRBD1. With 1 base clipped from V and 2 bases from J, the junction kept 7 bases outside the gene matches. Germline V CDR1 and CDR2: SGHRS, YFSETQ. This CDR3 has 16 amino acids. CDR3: CASSLTPTGGTYEQYF. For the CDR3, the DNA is TGCGCCAGCAGCTTGACCCCGACAGGGGGAACCTACGAGCAGTACTTC.

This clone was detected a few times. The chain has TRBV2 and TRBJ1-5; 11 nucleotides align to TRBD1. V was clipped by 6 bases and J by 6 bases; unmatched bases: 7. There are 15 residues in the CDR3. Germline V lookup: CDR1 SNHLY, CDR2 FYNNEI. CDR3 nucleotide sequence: TGTGCCAGCAGGGGGGACAGGGGGAAAGGTCAGCCCCAGCATTTT. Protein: CASRGDRGKGQPQHF.

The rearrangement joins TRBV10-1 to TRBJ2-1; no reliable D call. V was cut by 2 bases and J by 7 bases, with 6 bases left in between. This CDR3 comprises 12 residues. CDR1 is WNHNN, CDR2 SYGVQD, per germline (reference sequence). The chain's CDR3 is CASSETRNEQFF. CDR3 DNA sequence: TGCGCCAGCAGTGAGACGAGAAATGAGCAGTTCTTC.

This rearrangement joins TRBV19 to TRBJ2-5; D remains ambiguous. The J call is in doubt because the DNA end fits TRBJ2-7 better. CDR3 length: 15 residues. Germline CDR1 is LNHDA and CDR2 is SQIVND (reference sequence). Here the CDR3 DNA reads TGTGCCAGTAGAAAAACCGGTCACAGTAGTTACGAGCAGTACTTC. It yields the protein CASRKTGHSSYEQYF.

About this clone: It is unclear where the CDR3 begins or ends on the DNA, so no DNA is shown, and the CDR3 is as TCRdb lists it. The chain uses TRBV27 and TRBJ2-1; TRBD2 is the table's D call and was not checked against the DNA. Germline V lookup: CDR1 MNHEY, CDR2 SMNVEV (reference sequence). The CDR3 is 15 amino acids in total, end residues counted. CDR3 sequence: CASSTSTSSYNEQFF.

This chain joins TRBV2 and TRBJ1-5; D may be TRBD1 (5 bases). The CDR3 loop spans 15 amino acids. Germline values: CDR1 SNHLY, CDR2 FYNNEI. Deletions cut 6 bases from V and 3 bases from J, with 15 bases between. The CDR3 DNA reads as TGTGCCAGCAGACGAACCCCAGGGAACAATCAGCCCCAGCATTTT. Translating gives CASRRTPGNNQPQHF.

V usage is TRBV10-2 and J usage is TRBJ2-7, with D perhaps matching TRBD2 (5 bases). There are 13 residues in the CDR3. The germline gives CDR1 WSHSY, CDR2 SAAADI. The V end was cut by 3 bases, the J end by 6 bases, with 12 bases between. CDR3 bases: TGCGCCAGCAGTGACTCTGACGGACTCGAGCAGTACTTC. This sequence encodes CASSDSDGLEQYF.

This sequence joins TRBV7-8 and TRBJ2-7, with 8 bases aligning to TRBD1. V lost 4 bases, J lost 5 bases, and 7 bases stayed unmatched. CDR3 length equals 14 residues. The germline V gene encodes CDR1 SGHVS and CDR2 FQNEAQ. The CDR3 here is CASSYSRGQHEQYF. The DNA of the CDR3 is TGTGCCAGCAGCTACTCCAGGGGGCAGCACGAGCAGTACTTC. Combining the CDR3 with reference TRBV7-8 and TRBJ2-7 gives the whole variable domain GAGVSQSPRYKVAKRGQDVALRCDPISGHVSLFWYQQALGQGPEFLTYFQNEAQLDKSGLPSDRFFAERPEGSVSTLKIQRTQQEDSAVYLCASSYSRGQHEQYFGPGTRLTVT.